The rows below give T cell receptor beta chains drawn from one sample of a study of blood T cell repertoires in COVID-19. Produced via immunoSEQ multiplex PCR; TCRdb's table is partial and in-frame only. The repertoire includes 95,000 to 150,000 clones, around 80% of them detected once, and roughly 17% sits in the top ten. The sample comprised peripheral blood. Every receptor here comes from a man aged 55 to 70 with active or convalescent COVID-19. CDR3s include the opening cysteine and the closing phenylalanine or tryptophan. D genes are given only for firm matches. For some rows the clone size is stated as once, few or many, or as a class when expanded; others skip it.

CDR3 DNA: TGCAGCGTCTCGTCCGGTACTGAAGCTTTCTTT
CDR3 protein: CSVSSGTEAFF
clone size: .
J gene: TRBJ1-1
V gene: TRBV29-1
D gene: .

CDR3 DNA: TGCGCCAGCAGCCCGGACAGGTCCAATCAGCCCCAGCATTTT
CDR3 protein: CASSPDRSNQPQHF
clone size: .
J gene: TRBJ1-5
V gene: TRBV5-1
D gene: TRBD1

CDR3 DNA: TGTGCCAGCAGCCAGGGACAGGGGTGGGACGAGCAGTACTTC
CDR3 protein: CASSQGQGWDEQYF
clone size: .
J gene: TRBJ2-7
V gene: TRBV6-5
D gene: TRBD1

CDR3 DNA: TGTGCCAGCCACCCACTAGCGGGAGGAGGCGAGCAGTACTTC
CDR3 protein: CASHPLAGGGEQYF
clone size: .
J gene: TRBJ2-7
V gene: TRBV6-5
D gene: TRBD2

CDR3 DNA: TGTGCCAGCAGCCCGAGGGGGGGGTACCTATACGAGCAGTACTTC
CDR3 protein: CASSPRGGYLYEQYF
clone size: .
J gene: TRBJ2-7
V gene: TRBV2
D gene: .

CDR3 DNA: TGCGCCAGCAGCTTGGCAGGTTCTCAGCCCCAGCATTTT
CDR3 protein: CASSLAGSQPQHF
clone size: .
J gene: TRBJ1-5
V gene: TRBV5-1
D gene: .

CDR3 DNA: TGTGCCAGTAGAGGATTTAGCACAGATACGCAGTATTTT
CDR3 protein: CASRGFSTDTQYF
clone size: .
J gene: TRBJ2-3
V gene: TRBV27
D gene: .

CDR3 DNA: TGTGCCATCAGTGGGACAGGGCTTGCGGCTAACTATGGCTACACCTTC
CDR3 protein: CAISGTGLAANYGYTF
clone size: many
J gene: TRBJ1-2
V gene: TRBV10-3
D gene: TRBD1

CDR3 DNA: TGTGCCAGCAGTTACTCGCACAGAGACTATGGCTACACCTTC
CDR3 protein: CASSYSHRDYGYTF
clone size: .
J gene: TRBJ1-2
V gene: TRBV6-5
D gene: .

CDR3 DNA: TGTGCCAGCACCACTTTACCCCAGAACACTGAAGCTTTCTTT
CDR3 protein: CASTTLPQNTEAFF
clone size: .
J gene: TRBJ1-1
V gene: TRBV28
D gene: .

CDR3 DNA: TGTGCCAGCAGCCAAGATGCAGGGAGGACTGAAGCTTTCTTT
CDR3 protein: CASSQDAGRTEAFF
clone size: few
J gene: TRBJ1-1
V gene: TRBV3-1/TRBV3-2
D gene: .

CDR3 DNA: TGTGCCAGCAGAGTACAGGGGACGAATCAGCCCCAGCATTTT
CDR3 protein: CASRVQGTNQPQHF
clone size: few
J gene: TRBJ1-5
V gene: TRBV28
D gene: TRBD1

CDR3 DNA: TGCGCCAGCAGCCAAGCGTTAGCGGGAGTCCGAACCGGGGAGCTGTTTTTT
CDR3 protein: CASSQALAGVRTGELFF
clone size: .
J gene: TRBJ2-2
V gene: TRBV4-3
D gene: TRBD2

CDR3 DNA: TGTGCCTGGAGCGTCAGCCGGGTGCGCTCTGGGGCCAACGTCCTGACTTTC
CDR3 protein: CAWSVSRVRSGANVLTF
clone size: .
J gene: TRBJ2-6
V gene: TRBV30
D gene: .

CDR3 DNA: TGTGCCAGCAGCTTAGAGGCCGGGACAGGAGGGAGCGGAAAGGGGCAGTATTTT
CDR3 protein: CASSLEAGTGGSGKGQYF
clone size: once
J gene: TRBJ2-3
V gene: TRBV7-2
D gene: TRBD1

CDR3 DNA: TGTGCCAGCTCACCAGAGAACAGGGGCCGGACTGAAGCTTTCTTT
CDR3 protein: CASSPENRGRTEAFF
clone size: .
J gene: TRBJ1-1
V gene: TRBV18
D gene: TRBD1

CDR3 DNA: TGCGCCAGCAGCCAAGATGGCAGGACCGGGGAGCTGTTTTTT
CDR3 protein: CASSQDGRTGELFF
clone size: once
J gene: TRBJ2-2
V gene: TRBV4-1
D gene: .

CDR3 DNA: TGTGCCAGCAGCTTAGGGCAGGGTAAAGCAGATACGCAGTATTTT
CDR3 protein: CASSLGQGKADTQYF
clone size: .
J gene: TRBJ2-3
V gene: TRBV7-9
D gene: .

CDR3 DNA: TGTGCCAGCAGCCCGACTAGCTCCTACAATGAGCAGTTCTTC
CDR3 protein: CASSPTSSYNEQFF
clone size: .
J gene: TRBJ2-1
V gene: TRBV4-2
D gene: .

CDR3 DNA: TGTGCCAGCAGCTTGGTAATCGGCAGGCCGCACGAGCAGTACTTC
CDR3 protein: CASSLVIGRPHEQYF
clone size: .
J gene: TRBJ2-7
V gene: TRBV5-6
D gene: .

CDR3 DNA: TGTGCCAGCAGCCCTAGCGGGAGCCCCTACAATGAGCAGTTCTTC
CDR3 protein: CASSPSGSPYNEQFF
clone size: many
J gene: TRBJ2-1
V gene: TRBV11-3
D gene: TRBD2

CDR3 DNA: TGTGCCAGCTCACTAAGGACTAGCGGGAGGAATGAGCAGTTCTTC
CDR3 protein: CASSLRTSGRNEQFF
clone size: once
J gene: TRBJ2-1
V gene: TRBV18
D gene: TRBD2

CDR3 DNA: TGTGCCAGTTCAGCTACTCGGGATTCACCCCTCCACTTT
CDR3 protein: CASSATRDSPLHF
clone size: few
J gene: TRBJ1-6
V gene: TRBV19
D gene: .

CDR3 DNA: TGCAGCGTTACCGGGACAGGGACTGGAAACACCATATATTTT
CDR3 protein: CSVTGTGTGNTIYF
clone size: .
J gene: TRBJ1-3
V gene: TRBV29-1
D gene: TRBD1

CDR3 DNA: TGCGCCAGCAGCTTGGTTGGGGGCTTGGTCACTGAAGCTTTCTTT
CDR3 protein: CASSLVGGLVTEAFF
clone size: .
J gene: TRBJ1-1
V gene: TRBV5-1
D gene: .

CDR3 DNA: TGTGCCAGCAGCCGGGGACTAGCCACTAGCACAGATACGCAGTATTTT
CDR3 protein: CASSRGLATSTDTQYF
clone size: .
J gene: TRBJ2-3
V gene: TRBV6-2/TRBV6-3
D gene: TRBD2

CDR3 DNA: TGTGCCACAAGTACAGGGGCTCAGCCCCAGCATTTT
CDR3 protein: CATSTGAQPQHF
clone size: few
J gene: TRBJ1-5
V gene: TRBV24-1
D gene: TRBD1

CDR3 DNA: TGTGCCAGTATTGAGGGACAGGGGCTCTACAATGAGCAGTTCTTC
CDR3 protein: CASIEGQGLYNEQFF
clone size: .
J gene: TRBJ2-1
V gene: TRBV19
D gene: TRBD1

CDR3 DNA: TGTGCCAGCAGCGCCGAGGGCGGAGTTTTGTATGGCTACACCTTC
CDR3 protein: CASSAEGGVLYGYTF
clone size: .
J gene: TRBJ1-2
V gene: TRBV9
D gene: .

CDR3 DNA: TGCGCCAGCAGCTTAACTCTGAACACTGAAGCTTTCTTT
CDR3 protein: CASSLTLNTEAFF
clone size: .
J gene: TRBJ1-1
V gene: TRBV5-1
D gene: .

CDR3 DNA: TGTGCCTGGAGTGCCGGTGGAGATACGCAGTATTTT
CDR3 protein: CAWSAGGDTQYF
clone size: .
J gene: TRBJ2-3
V gene: TRBV30
D gene: .

CDR3 DNA: TGTGCCAGCAGTCCACCCACTAGCGGAGTGAACACCGGGGAGCTGTTTTTT
CDR3 protein: CASSPPTSGVNTGELFF
clone size: .
J gene: TRBJ2-2
V gene: TRBV6-2/TRBV6-3
D gene: TRBD2

CDR3 DNA: TGTGCCAGCAGCATATTGTCCGGGACAGGGGTCCATGAGCAGTTCTTC
CDR3 protein: CASSILSGTGVHEQFF
clone size: .
J gene: TRBJ2-1
V gene: TRBV5-4
D gene: TRBD1

CDR3 DNA: TGTGCCAGCAGCGCGACTCTACAGGTGAACACTGAAGCTTTCTTT
CDR3 protein: CASSATLQVNTEAFF
clone size: .
J gene: TRBJ1-1
V gene: TRBV9
D gene: .

CDR3 DNA: TGTGCCAGCAGCTTAACCGGTAATCAGCCCCAGCATTTT
CDR3 protein: CASSLTGNQPQHF
clone size: .
J gene: TRBJ1-5
V gene: TRBV7-3
D gene: .

CDR3 DNA: TGTGCCAGCAGCCAGGCAGGGGTTCATCAGCCCCAGCATTTT
CDR3 protein: CASSQAGVHQPQHF
clone size: .
J gene: TRBJ1-5
V gene: TRBV3-1/TRBV3-2
D gene: .

CDR3 DNA: TGTGCCAGCAGCGTAACCCTGACAGGGGGCGTAAACACCATATATTTT
CDR3 protein: CASSVTLTGGVNTIYF
clone size: .
J gene: TRBJ1-3
V gene: TRBV9
D gene: TRBD1

CDR3 DNA: TGTGCCACCAGGGTCCCAACGGGAGTGGCAGATACGCAGTATTTT
CDR3 protein: CATRVPTGVADTQYF
clone size: .
J gene: TRBJ2-3
V gene: TRBV2
D gene: .

CDR3 DNA: TGTGCCAGCTCAGCAGGATTTAGTAGCACAGATACGCAGTATTTT
CDR3 protein: CASSAGFSSTDTQYF
clone size: .
J gene: TRBJ2-3
V gene: TRBV18
D gene: .

CDR3 DNA: TGTGCCAGCAGCCCCAAGGTCGGGATAGCGAAGTCCTACGAGCAGTACTTC
CDR3 protein: CASSPKVGIAKSYEQYF
clone size: .
J gene: TRBJ2-7
V gene: TRBV3-1/TRBV3-2
D gene: .

CDR3 DNA: TGTGCCAGCAGCTTAAGTAGCGGGAAGGGAACTAGAACGGGAAAAGATACGCAGTATTTT
CDR3 protein: CASSLSSGKGTRTGKDTQYF
clone size: .
J gene: TRBJ2-3
V gene: TRBV7-6
D gene: TRBD2

CDR3 DNA: TGTGCCAGCTCACTTGGACAGGCCAAGACCAATGAGCAGTTCTTC
CDR3 protein: CASSLGQAKTNEQFF
clone size: once
J gene: TRBJ2-1
V gene: TRBV18
D gene: TRBD1

CDR3 DNA: TGTGCCACCCAGCTATTGCGGGTTAGCACAGATACGCAGTATTTT
CDR3 protein: CATQLLRVSTDTQYF
clone size: .
J gene: TRBJ2-3
V gene: TRBV15
D gene: .

CDR3 DNA: TGTGCCAGCAGTTTGGGCACCAGCTCCTATAATTCACCCCTCCACTTT
CDR3 protein: CASSLGTSSYNSPLHF
clone size: .
J gene: TRBJ1-6
V gene: TRBV28
D gene: .

CDR3 DNA: TGTGCCAGCAGCCCAAAGGGACACGCAACTAATGAAAAACTGTTTTTT
CDR3 protein: CASSPKGHATNEKLFF
clone size: .
J gene: TRBJ1-4
V gene: TRBV14
D gene: .

CDR3 DNA: TGTGCCAGCAGCACCTCCGGGGACAGGGCGAACACCATATATTTT
CDR3 protein: CASSTSGDRANTIYF
clone size: .
J gene: TRBJ1-3
V gene: TRBV5-5
D gene: TRBD1

CDR3 DNA: TGCAGCGTTGTAATAGCGGGAGGCAGCACAGATACGCAGTATTTT
CDR3 protein: CSVVIAGGSTDTQYF
clone size: .
J gene: TRBJ2-3
V gene: TRBV29-1
D gene: TRBD2

CDR3 DNA: TGTGCCAGCAGCCAAGTAACCGGGGGAGGAGATACGCAGTATTTT
CDR3 protein: CASSQVTGGGDTQYF
clone size: .
J gene: TRBJ2-3
V gene: TRBV14
D gene: .

CDR3 DNA: TGTGCCAGCAGTGAGATAAGGACAGGCTCTGGAAACACCATATATTTT
CDR3 protein: CASSEIRTGSGNTIYF
clone size: .
J gene: TRBJ1-3
V gene: TRBV6-1
D gene: TRBD1

CDR3 DNA: TGCAGCGTTAGGGACAGGGTTTCCTACGAGCAGTACTTC
CDR3 protein: CSVRDRVSYEQYF
clone size: .
J gene: TRBJ2-7
V gene: TRBV29-1
D gene: TRBD1